This TCR beta chain was profiled in a study of T cells in Graves' hyperthyroidism and ophthalmopathy. Overall study findings and caveats: Among thyroid clonotypes expanded above 0.001, most also appeared in blood. In simple terms, a model built on 13 V-J features told ophthalmopathy apart from stable hyperthyroidism.

Ten or more counts support this clonotype. Its antigen remains unknown. Diagnoses were made from clinical symptoms, serum measures (thyroxine and TRAb), thyroid ultrasound and orbital computed tomography. There are 12 residues in the CDR3. CDR1 is SGHKS, CDR2 YYEKEE, per germline (reference sequence). Trimming took 2 bases from V and 3 from J, leaving 6 bases between them. There were TCR beta CDR3 regions amplified from RNA transcripts. The primer set for the first-round RT-PCR of the TCR CDR3 was HTBI. TCRdb re-analysed the multiplex PCR reads in MiXCR, keeping a single row per CDR3 protein. The sample lists about 98,000 distinct CDR3 sequences, 35% to 50% occurring once.

The rearrangement uses TRBV5-5 and TRBJ2-7; D not resolved. What was sequenced was peripheral blood or thyroid tissue (not recorded which). The sequence was obtained from a woman under 40 with Graves' hyperthyroidism. CDR3 DNA sequence: TGTGCCAGCAGCTTCGGCAACTACGAGCAGTACTTC. It yields the protein CASSFGNYEQYF.